In this sample, the clone carrying this T cell receptor beta chain turned up once. The germline V gene has CDR1 MDHEN and CDR2 SYDVKM. V was shortened by 2 bases and J by 8 bases, with 15 bases between the two germline ends. This CDR3 has 14 amino acids. The data were obtained in a study of CD8 T cells in Susac syndrome. Reverse transcription of about 0.45 to 1 ug RNA used random hexamers. TCRdb ran MiXCR on the immunoSEQ multiplex PCR reads and lists one entry per CDR3 protein. The data contain a few hundred thousand distinct CDR3 sequences, about 96% of them singletons. The sequencing sample was made of CD4+ T cells from PBMCs. This chain uses TRBV28 with TRBJ1-2; D perhaps matches TRBD1 (5 bases). The source of this sequence is a human donor with multiple sclerosis. CDR3 in DNA: TGTGCCAGCAGTTTACCCCTTGAACAGGAGGGCTACACCTTC. This gives the protein CASSLPLEQEGYTF.